This T cell receptor beta chain was retrieved from a study of T cells expressing NK-cell markers. Germline V CDR1 and CDR2: SGHRS, YFSETQ. CDR3 size: 16 residues. TCRdb reanalyzed the 5' RACE reads and collapses them to one entry per CDR3 protein, without DNA. Its clone listing holds 550,000 or so distinct CDR3 sequences. The rearrangement links TRBV5-1 to TRBJ2-1; TCRdb outputs TRBD2, but without DNA this stays unchecked. The sequence was collected from a man aged 18 to 30 in good health. Sequenced sample: blood T cells: a sorted CD56 or NKG2C T cell subset, CD4+ or CD8+ T cells, or bulk PBMC T cells (not recorded which). CDR3 protein: CASSRTTSGRANEQFF.